Following are 5 T cell receptor beta chains from one sample sequenced in a study of cytomegalovirus exposure and HLA in healthy donors (dated by TCRdb to about 2017). The protocol used for the library was the immunoSEQ multiplex PCR assay. For the multiplex PCR, a mixture combining 60 forward primers for TCR Vbeta segments and 13 reverse primers for TCR Jbeta segments was used. TCRdb mirrors the immuneACCESS table, restricted to in-frame sequences. Some clones are absent from its copies; in checked studies, under half trace to an unresolved V gene, and the reason for the others is unknown. The table for this sample lists over 150,000 clones; over 70% of them were counted only once. 1.5% to 2% of the sample is held by the ten biggest clonotypes. Material for sequencing was PBMCs. These receptors all stem from a young woman in good health and CMV-seronegative.

The chain links TRBV19 to TRBJ1-4, with 10 nucleotides matching TRBD1. The CDR3 length is 16 residues. Losses at the gene ends were 6 bases for V and 5 bases for J; bases not matched to a gene: 9. The germline CDR1 and CDR2 sequences are LNHDA and SQIVND (reference sequence). The CDR3 DNA is TGTGCCAGTAGAGATCCGACAGGGGGCAAGAATGAAAAACTGTTTTTT. Its translation: CASRDPTGGKNEKLFF.

The chain couples TRBV9 to TRBJ2-2; 7 bases are shared with TRBD2. The CDR3 has 15 amino acids. V dropped 0 bases and J dropped 3; count of bases not matched to a gene: 2. CDR1 and CDR2 (germline): SGDLS, YYNGEE. CDR3 residues: CASSVAGGHTGELFF. Written as DNA, the CDR3 is TGTGCCAGCAGCGTAGCGGGAGGCCACACCGGGGAGCTGTTTTTT.

V and J are TRBV19 and TRBJ1-1, with TRBD1 identical over 7 bases. Germline assignment: CDR1 LNHDA and CDR2 SQIVND (reference sequence). The J segment lost 4 bases and the V segment lost 10 bases, leaving 6 bases of the junction unmatched. This CDR3 has 12 amino acids. This chain's CDR3 is CAKGARGTEAFF. Written as DNA, the CDR3 is TGTGCCAAGGGGGCGAGAGGCACTGAAGCTTTCTTT. The entire variable domain, with the rest obtained from reference TRBV19 and TRBJ1-1, is as follows: DGGITQSPKYLFRKEGQNVTLSCEQNLNHDAMYWYRQDPGQGLRLIYYSQIVNDFQKGDIAEGYSVSREKKESFPLTVTSAQKNPTAFYLCAKGARGTEAFFGQGTRLTVV.

The CDR3 spells CASSEVSGANVLTF. The CDR3, as DNA: TGTGCCAGCTCGGAGGTCTCTGGGGCCAACGTCCTGACTTTC. The rearrangement links TRBV6-1 to TRBJ2-6; a possible D gene is TRBD2 (5 bases). V was clipped by 8 bases and J by 0 bases, with 8 bases between them. Germline assignment: CDR1 MNHNS and CDR2 SASEGT. The CDR3 totals 14 residues.

The chain employs TRBV30 and TRBJ2-5, with 13 bases fitting TRBD2. The CDR3 covers 15 residues. Germline trimming cut 7 bases from V and 3 bases from J; bases unmatched to any gene: 8. The germline V gene encodes CDR1 GTSNPN and CDR2 SVGIG (reference sequence). CDR3 DNA: TGTGCCTCCGCTACTAGCGGGAGGGCAGAAGAGACCCAGTACTTC. Protein sequence: CASATSGRAEETQYF.